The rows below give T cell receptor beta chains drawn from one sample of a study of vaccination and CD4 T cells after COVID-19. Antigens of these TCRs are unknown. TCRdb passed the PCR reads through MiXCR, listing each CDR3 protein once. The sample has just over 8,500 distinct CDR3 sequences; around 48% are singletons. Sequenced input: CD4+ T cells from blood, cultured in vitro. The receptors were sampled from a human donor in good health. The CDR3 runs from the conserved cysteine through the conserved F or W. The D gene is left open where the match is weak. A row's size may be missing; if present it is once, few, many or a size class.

TGTGCCAGCAGCTTAAGCAGGGACGTTTATAGCAATCAGCCCCAGCATTTT,CASSLSRDVYSNQPQHF,TRBV7-2,-,17,TRBJ1-5,few
TGTGCCAGCCGGATGGCGGGGGGGCTTCTGGAGACCCAGTACTTC,CASRMAGGLLETQYF,TRBV6-1,TRBD2,15,TRBJ2-5,-
TGTGCCAGCATTCCTTCAGCCGGGCAGGGAGGAAACACCATATATTTT,CASIPSAGQGGNTIYF,TRBV6-1,-,16,TRBJ1-3,few
TGTGCCAGCAGTTTGGAGGGGTCAGGTAATTCACCCCTCCACTTT,CASSLEGSGNSPLHF,TRBV27,-,15,TRBJ1-6,few
TGTGCCAGCAGCTTAGGAGACTTGGGGACCACTGAAGCTTTCTTT,CASSLGDLGTTEAFF,TRBV7-9,-,15,TRBJ1-1,-
TGTGCCAGCTCATCGGCAGCACAAGAGACCCAGTACTTC,CASSSAAQETQYF,TRBV19,-,13,TRBJ2-5,few
TGTGCCAGCATTAACAGCATCGGTGAAGCTTTCTTT,CASINSIGEAFF,TRBV6-4,-,12,TRBJ1-1,-
TGCGCCAGCAGACATGGACAGCTGGTAGGGGAGACCCAGTACTTC,CASRHGQLVGETQYF,TRBV10-2,-,15,TRBJ2-5,-
TGTGCCAGTAGCCGGGACAGGGCTCTGAACACTGAAGCTTTCTTT,CASSRDRALNTEAFF,TRBV19,TRBD1,15,TRBJ1-1,few
TGCGCCAGCAGCCGGGACGGGACTAACTATGGCTACACCTTC,CASSRDGTNYGYTF,TRBV5-1,-,14,TRBJ1-2,-
TGTGCCACCCGGGAGTCTGAGCAGTTCTTC,CATRESEQFF,TRBV12-3/TRBV12-4,-,10,TRBJ2-1,-
TGTGCCTGGAGTGTATCGCGCAGATCTTATAATTCACCCCTCCACTTT,CAWSVSRRSYNSPLHF,TRBV30,-,16,TRBJ1-6,-
TGTGCCAGCAGCTCCCGGCCCCAGACAGGACATGGCTACACCTTC,CASSSRPQTGHGYTF,TRBV7-2,-,15,TRBJ1-2,-
TGTGCCAGCAGCCCCGAGGACAGTCCGAGAGAGGGCTACACCTTC,CASSPEDSPREGYTF,TRBV5-6,-,15,TRBJ1-2,-
TGTGCCAGCAGCTTAGACGGGACTAGCGGGGTATACGAGCAGTACTTC,CASSLDGTSGVYEQYF,TRBV7-2,TRBD2,16,TRBJ2-7,once
TGTGCCAGCAGTGGGCCGGGACAGGGAAGAAACACCATATATTTT,CASSGPGQGRNTIYF,TRBV12-3/TRBV12-4,TRBD1,15,TRBJ1-3,-
TGTGCCAGCAGCAAATGGGGGGGGTACGAGCAGTACTTC,CASSKWGGYEQYF,TRBV21-1,-,13,TRBJ2-7,few
TGTGCCAGCAGTTTCCACAGGGGGGCTGCCAAAAACATTCAGTACTTC,CASSFHRGAAKNIQYF,TRBV6-5,TRBD1,16,TRBJ2-4,-
TGTGCCAGCAGCTTGAGTGTCAGGGAGGCCGGGGAGCTGTTTTTT,CASSLSVREAGELFF,TRBV7-2,-,15,TRBJ2-2,once
TGCGCCAGCAGCTTGGAGGGGATGGAAGCTTTCTTT,CASSLEGMEAFF,TRBV5-1,-,12,TRBJ1-1,-
TGTGCCAGCAGTGCGGGGAACACTGAAGCTTTCTTT,CASSAGNTEAFF,TRBV6-4,-,12,TRBJ1-1,few
TGTGCCAGCAGCCGAGCAACAGGGACGCACGAGCAGTACTTC,CASSRATGTHEQYF,TRBV6-2/TRBV6-3,-,14,TRBJ2-7,-
TGTGCCAGCAACCCGGGACAGGGGAACTTTGGCTACACCTTC,CASNPGQGNFGYTF,TRBV2,TRBD1,14,TRBJ1-2,-
TGCAGTGCAGCTAGAGAGACCCAGTACTTC,CSAARETQYF,TRBV20-1,-,10,TRBJ2-5,-
TGTGCCAGTAGTTACTCCGACAGGAACACTGAAGCTTTCTTT,CASSYSDRNTEAFF,TRBV19,-,14,TRBJ1-1,-
TGTGCCAGCAGGGGCAGGGGTAACACTGAAGCTTTCTTT,CASRGRGNTEAFF,TRBV12-3/TRBV12-4,-,13,TRBJ1-1,-
TGCGCCAGCAGTAAGGGGACAGGGGACTACGAGCAGTACTTC,CASSKGTGDYEQYF,TRBV5-1,TRBD1,14,TRBJ2-7,few
TGTGCCAGCAGTTACCGAAGCAGGGGGTTTACCGGGGAGCTGTTTTTT,CASSYRSRGFTGELFF,TRBV6-5,TRBD1,16,TRBJ2-2,-
TGTGCCAGCAACAGGGGGCATCGGACGGGTCAGCCCCAGCATTTT,CASNRGHRTGQPQHF,TRBV7-7,TRBD1,15,TRBJ1-5,few
TGTGCCAGCAGCTTAGATCCCTCCACAAGCCCGACCTTC,CASSLDPSTSPTF,TRBV11-3,-,13,TRBJ1-2,-
TGTGCCAGCAGTCGGACAGGGTCGCAAAACACCGGGGAGCTGTTTTTT,CASSRTGSQNTGELFF,TRBV12-3/TRBV12-4,TRBD1,16,TRBJ2-2,few
TGTGCCAGCCATAGGCAGGGGACTAATCAGCCCCAGCATTTT,CASHRQGTNQPQHF,TRBV21-1,-,14,TRBJ1-5,-
TGTGCCAGCAGCAAAATGGGGAGACAGGGGGCAGGCGCCTCCTACGAGCAGTACTTC,CASSKMGRQGAGASYEQYF,TRBV21-1,-,19,TRBJ2-7,-
TGTGCCAGTAGTATCGACAGGGGGCTTGGCTACACCTTC,CASSIDRGLGYTF,TRBV19,TRBD1,13,TRBJ1-2,-
TGCAGTGCTAGAGATGTTGCAGGGGGAAACTATGGCTACACCTTC,CSARDVAGGNYGYTF,TRBV20-1,TRBD1,15,TRBJ1-2,few
TGTGCCAGCAGTGTTCGGATTAATCAGCCCCAGCATTTT,CASSVRINQPQHF,TRBV6-1,-,13,TRBJ1-5,-